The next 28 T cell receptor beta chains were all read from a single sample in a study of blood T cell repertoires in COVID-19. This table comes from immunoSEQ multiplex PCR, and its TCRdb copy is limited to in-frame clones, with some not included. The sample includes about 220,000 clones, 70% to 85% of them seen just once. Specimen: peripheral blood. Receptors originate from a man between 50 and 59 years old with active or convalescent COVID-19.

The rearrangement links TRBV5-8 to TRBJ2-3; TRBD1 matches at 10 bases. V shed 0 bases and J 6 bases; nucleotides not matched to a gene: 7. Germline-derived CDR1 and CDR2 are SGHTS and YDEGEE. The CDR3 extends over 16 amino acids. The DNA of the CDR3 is TGTGCCAGCAGCTTGGCTGGACAGGGGGTAGGGGATACGCAGTATTTT. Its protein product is CASSLAGQGVGDTQYF.

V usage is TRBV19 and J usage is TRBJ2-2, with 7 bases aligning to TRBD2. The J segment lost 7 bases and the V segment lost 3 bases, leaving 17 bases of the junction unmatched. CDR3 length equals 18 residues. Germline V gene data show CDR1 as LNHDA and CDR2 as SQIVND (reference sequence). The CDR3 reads CASSIQSAGVLRVGELFF. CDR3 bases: TGTGCCAGTAGTATTCAATCTGCGGGAGTTTTGCGGGTCGGGGAGCTGTTTTTT.

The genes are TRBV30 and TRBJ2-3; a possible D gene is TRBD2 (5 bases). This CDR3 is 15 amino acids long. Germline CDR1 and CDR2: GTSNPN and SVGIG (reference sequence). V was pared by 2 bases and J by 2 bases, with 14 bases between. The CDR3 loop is CAWSNGGTSTDTQYF. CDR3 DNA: TGTGCCTGGAGTAACGGAGGTACTTCCACAGATACGCAGTATTTT.

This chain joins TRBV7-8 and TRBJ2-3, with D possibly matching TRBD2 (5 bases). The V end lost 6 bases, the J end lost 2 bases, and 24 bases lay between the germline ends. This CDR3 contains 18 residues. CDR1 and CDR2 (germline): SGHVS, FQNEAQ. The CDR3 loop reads CASRIREPAYSYTDTQYF. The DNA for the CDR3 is TGTGCCAGCAGAATCCGGGAACCAGCTTATTCTTACACAGATACGCAGTATTTT.

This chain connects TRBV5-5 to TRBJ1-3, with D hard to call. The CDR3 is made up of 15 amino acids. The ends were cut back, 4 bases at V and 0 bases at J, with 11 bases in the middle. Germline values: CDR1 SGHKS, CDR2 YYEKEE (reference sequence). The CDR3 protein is CASSRTALSGNTIYF. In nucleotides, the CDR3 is TGTGCCAGCAGCCGAACAGCCCTCTCTGGAAACACCATATATTTT.

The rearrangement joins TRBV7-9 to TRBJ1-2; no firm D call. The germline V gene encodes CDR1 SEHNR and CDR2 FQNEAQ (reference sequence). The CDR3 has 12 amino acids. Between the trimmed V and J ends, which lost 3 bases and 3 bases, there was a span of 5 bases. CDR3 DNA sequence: TGTGCCAGCAGCTTTGGAGACTATGGCTACACCTTC. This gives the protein CASSFGDYGYTF.

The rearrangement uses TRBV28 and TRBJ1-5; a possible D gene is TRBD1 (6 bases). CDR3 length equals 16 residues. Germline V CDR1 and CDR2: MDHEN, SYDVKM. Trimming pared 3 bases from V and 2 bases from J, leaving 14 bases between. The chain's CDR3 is CASSFRGGYGNQPQHF. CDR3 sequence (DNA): TGTGCCAGCAGTTTTAGAGGGGGTTATGGCAATCAGCCCCAGCATTTT.

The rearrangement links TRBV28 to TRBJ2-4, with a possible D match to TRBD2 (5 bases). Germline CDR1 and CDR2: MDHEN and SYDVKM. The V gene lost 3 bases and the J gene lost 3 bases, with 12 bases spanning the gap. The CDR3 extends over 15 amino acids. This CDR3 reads CASSFSQAVKNIQYF. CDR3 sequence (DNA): TGTGCCAGCAGTTTTTCTCAAGCGGTCAAAAACATTCAGTACTTC.

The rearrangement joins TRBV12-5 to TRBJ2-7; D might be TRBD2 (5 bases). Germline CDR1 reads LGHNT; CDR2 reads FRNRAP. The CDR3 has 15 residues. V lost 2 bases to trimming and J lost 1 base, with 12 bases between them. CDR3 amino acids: CASGLSRTDSYEQYV. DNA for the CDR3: TGTGCTAGTGGTTTGTCGAGGACTGATTCCTACGAGCAGTACGTC.

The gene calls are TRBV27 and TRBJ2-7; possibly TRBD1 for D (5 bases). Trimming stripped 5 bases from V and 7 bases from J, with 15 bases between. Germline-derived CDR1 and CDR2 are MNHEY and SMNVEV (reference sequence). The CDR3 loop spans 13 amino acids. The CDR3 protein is CASSPYGAREQYV. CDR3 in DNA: TGTGCCAGCAGTCCGTATGGGGCCCGGGAGCAGTACGTC.

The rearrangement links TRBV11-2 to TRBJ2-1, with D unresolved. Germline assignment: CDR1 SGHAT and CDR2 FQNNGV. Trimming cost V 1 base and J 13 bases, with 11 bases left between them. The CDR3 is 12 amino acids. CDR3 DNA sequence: TGTGCCAGCAGCTTAGTTCTTGGGCCCCAGTTCTTC. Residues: CASSLVLGPQFF.

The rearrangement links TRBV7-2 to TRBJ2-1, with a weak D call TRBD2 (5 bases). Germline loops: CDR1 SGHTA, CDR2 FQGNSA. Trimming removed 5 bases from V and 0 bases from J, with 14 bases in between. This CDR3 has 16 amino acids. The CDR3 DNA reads TGTGCCAGCAGCGATGGACGGGGAAGCTCCTACAATGAGCAGTTCTTC. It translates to CASSDGRGSSYNEQFF. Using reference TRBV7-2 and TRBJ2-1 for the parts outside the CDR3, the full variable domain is GAGVSQSPSNKVTEKGKDVELRCDPISGHTALYWYRQSLGQGLEFLIYFQGNSAPDKSGLPSDRFSAERTGGSVSTLTIQRTQQEDSAVYLCASSDGRGSSYNEQFFGPGTRLTVL.

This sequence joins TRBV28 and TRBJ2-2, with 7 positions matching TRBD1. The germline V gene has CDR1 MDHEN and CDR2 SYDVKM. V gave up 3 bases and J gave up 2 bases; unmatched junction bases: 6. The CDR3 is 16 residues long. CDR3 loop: CASSFATGVNTGELFF. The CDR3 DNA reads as TGTGCCAGCAGTTTCGCCACAGGGGTTAACACCGGGGAGCTGTTTTTT.

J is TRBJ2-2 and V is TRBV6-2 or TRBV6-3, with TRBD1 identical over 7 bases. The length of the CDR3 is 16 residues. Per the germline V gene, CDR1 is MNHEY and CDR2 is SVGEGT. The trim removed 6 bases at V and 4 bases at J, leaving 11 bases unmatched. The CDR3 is CASSPPTDRATGELFF. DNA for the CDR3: TGTGCCAGCAGCCCCCCCACCGACAGGGCCACCGGGGAGCTGTTTTTT.

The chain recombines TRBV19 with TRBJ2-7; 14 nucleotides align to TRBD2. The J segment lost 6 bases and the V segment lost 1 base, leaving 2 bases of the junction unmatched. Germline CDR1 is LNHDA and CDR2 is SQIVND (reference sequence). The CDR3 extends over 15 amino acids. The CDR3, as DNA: TGTGCCAGTAGTATAGGGGGACTAGCGGGAGTCGAGCAGTACTTC. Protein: CASSIGGLAGVEQYF.

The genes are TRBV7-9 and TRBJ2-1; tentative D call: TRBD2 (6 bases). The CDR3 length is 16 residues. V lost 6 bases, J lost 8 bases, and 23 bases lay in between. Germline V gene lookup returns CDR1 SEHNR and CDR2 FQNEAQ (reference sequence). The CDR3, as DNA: TGTGCCAGCAGTTACCTCCGGGCCCCCGTAGCGGATGAGCAGTTCTTC. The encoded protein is CASSYLRAPVADEQFF.

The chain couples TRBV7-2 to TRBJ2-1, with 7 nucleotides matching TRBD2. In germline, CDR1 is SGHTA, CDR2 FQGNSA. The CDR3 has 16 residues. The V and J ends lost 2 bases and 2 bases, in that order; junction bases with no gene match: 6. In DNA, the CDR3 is TGTGCCAGCAGCTTATCAGGGAGCGGGGCCTACAATGAGCAGTTCTTC. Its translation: CASSLSGSGAYNEQFF.

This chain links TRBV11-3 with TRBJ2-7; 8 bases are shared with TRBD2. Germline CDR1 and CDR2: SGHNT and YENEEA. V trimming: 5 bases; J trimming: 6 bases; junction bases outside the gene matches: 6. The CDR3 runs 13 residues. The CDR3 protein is CASSTSGSSEQYF. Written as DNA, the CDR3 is TGTGCCAGCAGCACCAGCGGGAGCAGCGAGCAGTACTTC.

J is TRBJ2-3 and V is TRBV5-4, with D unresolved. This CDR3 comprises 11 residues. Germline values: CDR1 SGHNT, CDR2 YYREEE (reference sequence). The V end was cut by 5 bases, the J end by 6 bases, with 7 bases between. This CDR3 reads CASSWADTQYF. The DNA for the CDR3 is TGTGCCAGCAGTTGGGCCGATACGCAGTATTTT. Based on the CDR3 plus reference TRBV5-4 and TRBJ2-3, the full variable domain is ETGVTQSPTHLIKTRGQQVTLRCSSQSGHNTVSWYQQALGQGPQFIFQYYREEENGRGNFPPRFSGLQFPNYSSELNVNALELDDSALYLCASSWADTQYFGPGTRLTVL.

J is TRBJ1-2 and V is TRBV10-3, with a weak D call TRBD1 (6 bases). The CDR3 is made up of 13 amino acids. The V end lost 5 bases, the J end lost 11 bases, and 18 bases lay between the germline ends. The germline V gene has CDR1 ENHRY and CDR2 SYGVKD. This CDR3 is CAISPRDTPAYTF. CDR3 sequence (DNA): TGTGCCATCAGTCCAAGGGACACCCCGGCTTACACCTTC.

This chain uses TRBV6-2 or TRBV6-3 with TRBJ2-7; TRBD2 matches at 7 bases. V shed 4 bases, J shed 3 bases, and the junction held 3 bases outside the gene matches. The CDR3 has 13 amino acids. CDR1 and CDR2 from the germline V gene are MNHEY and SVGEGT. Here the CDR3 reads CASSWGGYYEQYV. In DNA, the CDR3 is TGTGCCAGCAGTTGGGGGGGGTACTACGAGCAGTACGTC.

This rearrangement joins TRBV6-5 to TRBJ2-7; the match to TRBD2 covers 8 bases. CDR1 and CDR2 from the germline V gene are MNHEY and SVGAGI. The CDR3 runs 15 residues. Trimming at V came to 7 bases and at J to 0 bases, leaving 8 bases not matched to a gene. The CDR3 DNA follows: TGTGCCAGCACCCCAATAGCGGGGAGCTCCTACGAGCAGTACTTC. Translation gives CASTPIAGSSYEQYF.

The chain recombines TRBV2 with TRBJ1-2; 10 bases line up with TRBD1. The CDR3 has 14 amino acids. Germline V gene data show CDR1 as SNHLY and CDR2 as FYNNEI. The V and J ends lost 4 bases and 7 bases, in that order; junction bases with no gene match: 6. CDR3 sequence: CASSVNRDRGGYTF. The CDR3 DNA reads TGTGCCAGCAGTGTCAACCGGGACAGGGGTGGCTACACCTTC.

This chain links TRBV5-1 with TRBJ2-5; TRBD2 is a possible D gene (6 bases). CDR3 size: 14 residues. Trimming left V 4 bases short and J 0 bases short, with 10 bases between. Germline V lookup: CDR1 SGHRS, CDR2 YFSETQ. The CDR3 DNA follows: TGCGCCAGCAGCCACCGGGACTACCAAGAGACCCAGTACTTC. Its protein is CASSHRDYQETQYF.

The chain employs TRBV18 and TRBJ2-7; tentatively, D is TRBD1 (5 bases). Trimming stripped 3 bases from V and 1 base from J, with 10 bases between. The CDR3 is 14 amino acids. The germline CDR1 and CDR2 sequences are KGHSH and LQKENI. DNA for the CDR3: TGTGCCAGCTCACCGCAGGGAATTTCCTACGAGCAGTACTTC. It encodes CASSPQGISYEQYF.

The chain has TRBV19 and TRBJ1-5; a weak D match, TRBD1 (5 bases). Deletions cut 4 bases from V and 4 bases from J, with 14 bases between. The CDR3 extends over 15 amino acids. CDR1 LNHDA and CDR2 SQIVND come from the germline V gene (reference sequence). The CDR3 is CASSTQIDRNQPQHF. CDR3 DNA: TGTGCCAGTAGTACCCAAATCGACAGAAATCAGCCCCAGCATTTT.

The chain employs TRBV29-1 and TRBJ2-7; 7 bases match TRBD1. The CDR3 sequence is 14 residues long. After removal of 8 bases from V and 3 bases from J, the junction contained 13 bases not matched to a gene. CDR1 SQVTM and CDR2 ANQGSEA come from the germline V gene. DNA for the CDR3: TGCAGCATTTGGGGGCTACAGGGGAACTACGAGCAGTACTTC. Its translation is CSIWGLQGNYEQYF.

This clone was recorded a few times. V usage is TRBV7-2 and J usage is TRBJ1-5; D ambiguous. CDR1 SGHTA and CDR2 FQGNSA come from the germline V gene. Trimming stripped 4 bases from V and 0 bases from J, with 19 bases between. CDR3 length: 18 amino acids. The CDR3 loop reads CASSSTTGTLYSNQPQHF. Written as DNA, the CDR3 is TGTGCCAGCAGCTCGACGACGGGAACCCTTTATAGCAATCAGCCCCAGCATTTT.